This TCR beta chain was obtained from a study of cytomegalovirus exposure and HLA in healthy donors. A note on this clone: At one end, the junction sequence differs from germline, possibly due to a read error.

Amplification used 60 Vbeta primers and 13 Jbeta primers. Profiling relied on immunoSEQ multiplex PCR, and the TCRdb table lists in-frame clones only, not all of them. This repertoire includes tens of thousands of clones. Germline loops: CDR1 GTSNPN, CDR2 SVGIG (reference sequence). There are 14 residues in the CDR3. Sequenced: PBMCs. J is TRBJ2-5 and V is TRBV30; TRBD1 is a possible D gene (6 bases). The sequence was collected from a woman younger than 45 in good health and CMV-seronegative. CDR3 bases: TGTGCCTGGAGCGCCCGGAGCAGGGGAGAGAACCAGTACTTC. Its translation is CAWSARSRGENQYF.